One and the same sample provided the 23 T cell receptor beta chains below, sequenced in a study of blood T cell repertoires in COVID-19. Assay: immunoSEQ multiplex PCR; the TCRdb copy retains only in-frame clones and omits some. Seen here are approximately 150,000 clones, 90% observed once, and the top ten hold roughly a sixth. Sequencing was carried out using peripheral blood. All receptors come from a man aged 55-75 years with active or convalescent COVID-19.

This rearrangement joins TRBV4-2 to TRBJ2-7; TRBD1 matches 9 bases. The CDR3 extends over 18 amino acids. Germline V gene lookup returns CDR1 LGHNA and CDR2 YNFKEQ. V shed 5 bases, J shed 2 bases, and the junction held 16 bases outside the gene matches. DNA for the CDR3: TGTGCCAGCAGCTCTGGAACGTTACCGGGACAGGGAACCTACGAGCAGTACTTC. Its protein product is CASSSGTLPGQGTYEQYF.

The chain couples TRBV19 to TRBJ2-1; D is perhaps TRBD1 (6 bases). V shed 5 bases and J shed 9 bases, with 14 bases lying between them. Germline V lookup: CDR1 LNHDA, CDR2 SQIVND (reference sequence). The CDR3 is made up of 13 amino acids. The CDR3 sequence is CASSLARGGEQFF. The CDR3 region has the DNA TGTGCCAGTAGTCTGGCCAGGGGCGGTGAGCAGTTCTTC.

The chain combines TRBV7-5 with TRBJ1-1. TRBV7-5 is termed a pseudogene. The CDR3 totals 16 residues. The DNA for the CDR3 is TGTGTCAGAAGCTCGACTCCATACGTTTGGAAGACTGAAGCTTTCTTT. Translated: CVRSSTPYVWKTEAFF.

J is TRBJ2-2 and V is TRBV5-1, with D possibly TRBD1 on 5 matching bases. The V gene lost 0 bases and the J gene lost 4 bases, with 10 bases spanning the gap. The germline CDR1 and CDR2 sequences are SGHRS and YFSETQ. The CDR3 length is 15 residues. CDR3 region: CASSLAGIVTGELFF. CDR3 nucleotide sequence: TGCGCCAGCAGCTTGGCAGGGATAGTCACCGGGGAGCTGTTTTTT.

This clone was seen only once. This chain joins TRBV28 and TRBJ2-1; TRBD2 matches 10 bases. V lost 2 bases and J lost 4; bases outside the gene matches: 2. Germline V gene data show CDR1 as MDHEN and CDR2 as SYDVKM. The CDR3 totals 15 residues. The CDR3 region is CASSLKRGGYNEQFF. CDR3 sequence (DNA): TGTGCCAGCAGTTTAAAGCGGGGGGGGTACAATGAGCAGTTCTTC.

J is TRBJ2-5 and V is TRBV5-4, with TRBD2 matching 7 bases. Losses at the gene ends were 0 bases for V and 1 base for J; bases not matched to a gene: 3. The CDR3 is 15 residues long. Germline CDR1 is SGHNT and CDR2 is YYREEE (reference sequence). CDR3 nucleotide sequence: TGTGCCAGCAGCTTGGATCTAGCGGTCCAAGAGACCCAGTACTTC. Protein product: CASSLDLAVQETQYF.

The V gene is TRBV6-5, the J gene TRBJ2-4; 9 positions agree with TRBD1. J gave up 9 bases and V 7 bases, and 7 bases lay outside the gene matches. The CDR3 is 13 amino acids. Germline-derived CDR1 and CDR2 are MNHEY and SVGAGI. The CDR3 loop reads CASKDRGLGIQYF. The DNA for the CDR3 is TGTGCCAGCAAAGACAGGGGGTTGGGCATTCAGTACTTC.

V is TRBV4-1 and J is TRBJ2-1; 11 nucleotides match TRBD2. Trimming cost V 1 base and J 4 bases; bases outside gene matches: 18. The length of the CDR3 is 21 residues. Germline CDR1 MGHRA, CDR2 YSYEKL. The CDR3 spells CASSQGRGTSGKGAHYNEQFF. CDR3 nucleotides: TGCGCCAGCAGCCAAGGGCGCGGGACTAGCGGAAAGGGGGCCCATTACAATGAGCAGTTCTTC.

In nucleotides, the CDR3 is TGTGCCAGCAGTCGACCAGGGGGCTCTAATGAAAAACTGTTTTTT. Amino acid sequence: CASSRPGGSNEKLFF. The rearrangement links TRBV7-6 to TRBJ1-4; TRBD1 aligns across 8 bases. This CDR3 is 15 amino acids long. Germline V gives CDR1 SGHVS, CDR2 FNYEAQ. J was trimmed by 3 bases and V by 6 bases; bases with no gene match: 6.

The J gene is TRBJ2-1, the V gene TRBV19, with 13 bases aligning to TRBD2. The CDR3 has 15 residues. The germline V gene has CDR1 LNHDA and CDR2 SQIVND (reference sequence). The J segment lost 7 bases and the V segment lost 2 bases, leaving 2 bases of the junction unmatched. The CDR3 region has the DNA TGTGCCAGTAGTATAAGGACTAGCGGGGGTAATGAGCAGTTCTTC. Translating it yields CASSIRTSGGNEQFF.

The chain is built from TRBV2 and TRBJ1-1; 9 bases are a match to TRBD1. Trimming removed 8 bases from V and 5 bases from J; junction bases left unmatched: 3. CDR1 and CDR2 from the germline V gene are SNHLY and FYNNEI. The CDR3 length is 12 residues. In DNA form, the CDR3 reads TGTGCCAGCGGGACAGGGTGGACTGAAGCTTTCTTT. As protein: CASGTGWTEAFF. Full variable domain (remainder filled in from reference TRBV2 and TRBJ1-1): EPEVTQTPSHQVTQMGQEVILRCVPISNHLYFYWYRQILGQKVEFLVSFYNNEISEKSEIFDDQFSVERPDGSNFTLKIRSTKLEDSAMYFCASGTGWTEAFFGQGTRLTVV.

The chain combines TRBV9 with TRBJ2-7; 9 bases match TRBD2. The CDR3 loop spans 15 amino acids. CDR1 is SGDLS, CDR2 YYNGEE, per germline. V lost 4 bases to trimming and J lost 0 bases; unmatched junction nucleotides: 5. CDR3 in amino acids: CASSPKTSGSYEQYF. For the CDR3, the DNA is TGTGCCAGCAGCCCTAAGACTAGCGGCTCCTACGAGCAGTACTTC.

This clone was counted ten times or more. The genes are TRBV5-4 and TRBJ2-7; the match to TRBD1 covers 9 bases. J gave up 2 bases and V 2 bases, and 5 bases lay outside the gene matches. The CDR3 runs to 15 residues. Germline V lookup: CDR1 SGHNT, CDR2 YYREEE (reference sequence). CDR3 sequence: CASSLSGTGPYEQYF. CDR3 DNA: TGTGCCAGCAGCTTATCCGGGACAGGGCCCTACGAGCAGTACTTC.

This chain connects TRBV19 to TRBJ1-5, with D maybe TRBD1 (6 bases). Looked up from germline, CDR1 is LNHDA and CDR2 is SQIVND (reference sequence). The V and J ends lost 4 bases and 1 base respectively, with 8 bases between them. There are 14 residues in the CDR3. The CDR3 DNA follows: TGTGCCAGTAGTACTACAGGGAGCAATCAGCCCCAGCATTTT. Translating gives CASSTTGSNQPQHF.

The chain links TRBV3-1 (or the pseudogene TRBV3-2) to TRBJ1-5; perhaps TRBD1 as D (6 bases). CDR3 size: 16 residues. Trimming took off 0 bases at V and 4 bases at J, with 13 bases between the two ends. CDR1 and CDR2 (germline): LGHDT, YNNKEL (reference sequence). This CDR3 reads CASSQDVAGANQPQHF. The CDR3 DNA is TGTGCCAGCAGCCAAGATGTGGCGGGGGCGAATCAGCCCCAGCATTTT.

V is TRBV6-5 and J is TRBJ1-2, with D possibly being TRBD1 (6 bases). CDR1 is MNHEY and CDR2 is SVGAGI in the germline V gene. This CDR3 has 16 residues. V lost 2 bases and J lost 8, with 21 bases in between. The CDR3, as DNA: TGTGCCAGCAGTTACGAGAGAACAGGGACCTATGGGGGCTACACCTTC. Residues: CASSYERTGTYGGYTF.

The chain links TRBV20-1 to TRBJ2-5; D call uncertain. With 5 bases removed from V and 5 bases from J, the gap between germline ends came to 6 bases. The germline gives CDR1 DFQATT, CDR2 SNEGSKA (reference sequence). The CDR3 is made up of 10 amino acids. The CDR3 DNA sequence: TGCAGTGCTGCACGGGAGACCCAGTACTTC. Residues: CSAARETQYF.

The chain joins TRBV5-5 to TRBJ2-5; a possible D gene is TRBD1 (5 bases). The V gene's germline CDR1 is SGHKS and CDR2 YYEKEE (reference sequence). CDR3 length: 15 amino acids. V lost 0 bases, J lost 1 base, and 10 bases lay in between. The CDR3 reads CASSLVGVAQETQYF. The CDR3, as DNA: TGTGCCAGCAGCTTGGTAGGGGTAGCCCAAGAGACCCAGTACTTC.

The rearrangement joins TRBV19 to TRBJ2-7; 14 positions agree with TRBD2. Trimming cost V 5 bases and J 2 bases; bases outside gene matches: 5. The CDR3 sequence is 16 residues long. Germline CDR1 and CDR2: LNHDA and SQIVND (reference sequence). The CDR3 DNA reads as TGTGCCAGTAGTCTGGGACTAGCGGGGGCCACCTACGAGCAGTACTTC. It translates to CASSLGLAGATYEQYF.

CDR3 bases: TGCGCCAGCAGCTTGGACAGGGTTGTCACCGGGGAGCTGTTTTTT. This encodes CASSLDRVVTGELFF. This chain links TRBV5-1 with TRBJ2-2, with D possibly matching TRBD1 (6 bases). The CDR3 spans 15 residues. The V end lost 0 bases, the J end lost 4 bases, and 10 bases lay between the germline ends. Germline V gene lookup returns CDR1 SGHRS and CDR2 YFSETQ.

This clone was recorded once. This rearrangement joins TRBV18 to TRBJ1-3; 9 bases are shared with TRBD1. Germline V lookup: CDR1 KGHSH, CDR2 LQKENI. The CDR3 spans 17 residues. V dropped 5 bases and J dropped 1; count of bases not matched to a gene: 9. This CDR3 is CASSKGQGFISGNTIYF. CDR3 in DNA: TGTGCCAGCTCAAAAGGACAGGGGTTTATATCTGGAAACACCATATATTTT.

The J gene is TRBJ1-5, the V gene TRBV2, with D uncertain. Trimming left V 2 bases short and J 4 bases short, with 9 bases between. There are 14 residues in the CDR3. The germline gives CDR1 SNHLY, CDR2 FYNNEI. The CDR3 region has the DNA TGTGCCAGCAGTGAAAGGCAGGTTAATCAGCCCCAGCATTTT. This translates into CASSERQVNQPQHF.

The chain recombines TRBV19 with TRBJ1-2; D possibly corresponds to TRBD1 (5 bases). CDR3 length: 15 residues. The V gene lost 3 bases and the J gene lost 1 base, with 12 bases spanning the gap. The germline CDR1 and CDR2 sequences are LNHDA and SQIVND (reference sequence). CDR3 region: CASSISTGGNYGYTF. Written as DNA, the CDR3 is TGTGCCAGTAGTATCAGTACAGGTGGTAACTATGGCTACACCTTC.